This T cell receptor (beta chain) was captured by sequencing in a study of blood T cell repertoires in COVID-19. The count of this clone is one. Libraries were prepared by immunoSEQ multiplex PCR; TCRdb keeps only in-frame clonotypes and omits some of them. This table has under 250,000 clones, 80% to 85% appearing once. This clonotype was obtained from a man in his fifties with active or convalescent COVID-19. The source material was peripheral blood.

CDR3 region: CASSYSRTGGNSPLHF. The CDR3 DNA reads TGTGCCAGCAGTTACTCGAGGACAGGGGGTAATTCACCCCTCCACTTT. The chain couples TRBV6-5 to TRBJ1-6, with 10 bases matching TRBD1. Per the germline V gene, CDR1 is MNHEY and CDR2 is SVGAGI. There are 16 residues in the CDR3. Trimming cost V 0 bases and J 6 bases; bases outside gene matches: 2.